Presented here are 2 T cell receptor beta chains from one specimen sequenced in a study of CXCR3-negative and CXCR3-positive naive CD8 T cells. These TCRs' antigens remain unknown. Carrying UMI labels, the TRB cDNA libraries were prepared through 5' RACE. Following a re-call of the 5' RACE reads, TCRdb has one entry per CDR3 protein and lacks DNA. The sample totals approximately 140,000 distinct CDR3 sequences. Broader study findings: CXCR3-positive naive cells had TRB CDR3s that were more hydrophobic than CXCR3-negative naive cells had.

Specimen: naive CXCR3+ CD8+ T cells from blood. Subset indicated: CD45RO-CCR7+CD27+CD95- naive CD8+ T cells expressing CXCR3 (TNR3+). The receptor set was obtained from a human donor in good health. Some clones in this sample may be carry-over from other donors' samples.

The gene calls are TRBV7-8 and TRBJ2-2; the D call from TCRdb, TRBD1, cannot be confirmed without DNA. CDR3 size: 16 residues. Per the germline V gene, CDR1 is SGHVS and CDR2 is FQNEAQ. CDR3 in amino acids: CASSIGWGALGGELFF.

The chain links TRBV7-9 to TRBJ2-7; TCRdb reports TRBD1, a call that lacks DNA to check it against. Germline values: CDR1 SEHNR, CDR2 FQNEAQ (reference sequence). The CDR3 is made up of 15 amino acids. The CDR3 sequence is CASSPRTGNLYEQYF.